This T cell receptor (beta chain) was captured by sequencing in a study of human T cells and chemical hapten exposure. TCRdb used MiXCR to reprocess the RACE reads, holding one entry per CDR3 protein. The profile shows tens of thousands of distinct CDR3 sequences, roughly a tenth of them singletons. Noted time point: patch test 1, 2 weeks after DPC sensitization. The treatment: therapeutic diphenylcyclopropenone sensitization with weekly scalp DPC. There are a few counts of this clonotype. From germline, CDR1 is SQVTM and CDR2 ANQGSEA. This CDR3 has 14 residues. The ends lost 7 bases at V and 0 bases at J; junction bases unmatched: 6.

The specimen was whole blood, collected in connection with sensitization to the hapten diphenylcyclopropenone (DPC). This chain connects TRBV29-1 to TRBJ1-2; TRBD1 matches at 9 bases. This clonotype was sampled from a man aged 35 to 55 with alopecia areata. Some clones in this sample may be carry-over from other donors' samples. DNA for the CDR3: TGCAGCGCCCCGACAGGGGGAGCTAACTATGGCTACACCTTC. Amino acids: CSAPTGGANYGYTF.